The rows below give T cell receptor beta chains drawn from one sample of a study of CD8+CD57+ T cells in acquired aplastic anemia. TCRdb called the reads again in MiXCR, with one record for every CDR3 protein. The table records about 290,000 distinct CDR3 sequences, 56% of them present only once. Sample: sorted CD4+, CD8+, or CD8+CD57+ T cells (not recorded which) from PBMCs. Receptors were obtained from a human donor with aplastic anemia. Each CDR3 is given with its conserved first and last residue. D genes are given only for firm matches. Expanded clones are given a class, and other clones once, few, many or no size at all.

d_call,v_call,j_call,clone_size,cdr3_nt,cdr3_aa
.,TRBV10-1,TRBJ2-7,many,TGCGCCAGCAGTGAGTCGGGACATGGGTCCTCCTACGAGCAGTACTTC,CASSESGHGSSYEQYF
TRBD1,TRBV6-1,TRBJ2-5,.,TGTGCCAGCAGTTTATCGCCGGGACAGTTACAAGAGACCCAGTACTTC,CASSLSPGQLQETQYF
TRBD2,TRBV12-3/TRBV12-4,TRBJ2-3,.,TGTGCCAGCAGTTTCCCCGGGGATCAGGGAGGGCCCCCAGGTACGCAGTATTTT,CASSFPGDQGGPPGTQYF
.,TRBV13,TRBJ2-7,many,TGTGCCAGCAGCTTCCCAAGGGGCCGTTTAAACTTC,CASSFPRGRLNF
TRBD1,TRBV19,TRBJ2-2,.,TGTGCCAGTAGTATAAACTCCGGACAGGGCGCGAGCACCGGGGAGCTGTTTTTT,CASSINSGQGASTGELFF
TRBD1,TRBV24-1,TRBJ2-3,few,TGTGCCACCAGTGATCCGGGGGGACAGGGTGTTGGGGGTACGCAGTATTTT,CATSDPGGQGVGGTQYF
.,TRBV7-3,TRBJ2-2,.,TGTGCCAGCAGCCCTCACGGGAACACCGGGGAGCTGTTTTTT,CASSPHGNTGELFF
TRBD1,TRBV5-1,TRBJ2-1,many,TGCGCCAGCAGCTTGGATGACAGGGGTGAGCAGTTCTTC,CASSLDDRGEQFF
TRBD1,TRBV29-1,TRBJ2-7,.,TGCAGCGTTGAACAGGGGGCCCACGAGCAGTACTTC,CSVEQGAHEQYF
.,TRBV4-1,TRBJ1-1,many,TGCGCCAGCAGCCAAGATTCGACCGGGACATTACGCCGAGCTTTCTTT,CASSQDSTGTLRRAFF
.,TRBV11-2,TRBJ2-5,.,TGTGCCAGCAGCTTATTCCAAGGGGAGACCCAGTACTTC,CASSLFQGETQYF
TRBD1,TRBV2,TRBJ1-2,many,TGTGCCAGCAGTGTTAAGGGACAGGGGCGCGGCTACACCTTC,CASSVKGQGRGYTF
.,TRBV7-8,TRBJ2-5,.,TGTGCCAGCAGCTTAATTTCGTCAGGGGGGGGCCAAGAGACCCAGTACTTC,CASSLISSGGGQETQYF
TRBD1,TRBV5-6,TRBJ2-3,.,TGTGCCAGCAGTTCACTGACAGGGGGCACAGATACGCAGTATTTT,CASSSLTGGTDTQYF
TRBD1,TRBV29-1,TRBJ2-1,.,TGCAGCGGGCGGACAGGATCTTGGGAGCAGTTCTTC,CSGRTGSWEQFF
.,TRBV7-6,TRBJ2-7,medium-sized,TGTGCCAGCAGCTTACTACCAGATAGCTCCTACGAGCAGTACTTC,CASSLLPDSSYEQYF
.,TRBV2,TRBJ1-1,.,TGTGCCAGCAGTGAGGGTACCTCCAGCACTGAAGCTTTCTTT,CASSEGTSSTEAFF
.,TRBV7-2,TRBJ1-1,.,TGTGCCAGCAGGGATGAGCCTAACCCTAGGCGGGGAGCTTTCTTT,CASRDEPNPRRGAFF
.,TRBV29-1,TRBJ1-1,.,TGCAGCGTTAAAACCGGGCCTGAAGCTTTCTTT,CSVKTGPEAFF
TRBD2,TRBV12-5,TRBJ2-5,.,TGTGCTAGTGGTTCGGGGGGGCCGGAGACCCAGTACTTC,CASGSGGPETQYF
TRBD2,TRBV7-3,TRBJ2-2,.,TGTGCCAGCAGCTTGGTTAGCGGGACCCGGAACACCGGGGAGCTGTTTTTT,CASSLVSGTRNTGELFF
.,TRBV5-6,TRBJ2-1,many,TGTGCCAGCAGCCCATCGTACAATGAGCAGTTCTTC,CASSPSYNEQFF
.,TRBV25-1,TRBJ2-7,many,TGTGCCAGCAGTAAACAGGGAGGCTACGAGCAGTACTTC,CASSKQGGYEQYF
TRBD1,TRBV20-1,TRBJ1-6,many,TGCAGTGCTGTCGACAGGGGGCAGATAAGGAGTTCACCCCTCCACTTT,CSAVDRGQIRSSPLHF
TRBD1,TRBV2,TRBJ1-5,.,TGTGCCAGTAGTATCGGGACAGGTAGCAATCAGCCCCAGCATTTT,CASSIGTGSNQPQHF
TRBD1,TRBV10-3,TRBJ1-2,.,TGTGCCATCAGTGAACCGGACAGGTACTATGGCTACACCTTC,CAISEPDRYYGYTF
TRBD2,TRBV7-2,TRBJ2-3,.,TGTGCCAGCAGCTTAGAGGCGGGAGGGCAGGCAGATACGCAGTATTTT,CASSLEAGGQADTQYF
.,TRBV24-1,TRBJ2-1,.,TGTGCCACGGGAGGTGCCTACAATGAGCAGTTCTTC,CATGGAYNEQFF
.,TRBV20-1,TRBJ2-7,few,TGCAGTGCTAGAGATTGGACCATCTCCTACGAGCAGTACTTC,CSARDWTISYEQYF
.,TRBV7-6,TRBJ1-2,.,TGTGCCGGCAGCTTAGGCAGGGACTATGGCTACACCTTC,CAGSLGRDYGYTF
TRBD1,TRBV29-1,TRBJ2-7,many,TGCAGCGTTGAAGATCTACTATATCAGGGGGAGCTTTCCTACGAGCAGTACTTC,CSVEDLLYQGELSYEQYF
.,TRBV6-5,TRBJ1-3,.,TGTGCCAGCAGACCCATTAGGTTGGACACCATATATTTT,CASRPIRLDTIYF
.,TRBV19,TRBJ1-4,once,TGTGCCAGTAGTAATCCCTGGGGGAATGAAAAACTGTTTTTT,CASSNPWGNEKLFF
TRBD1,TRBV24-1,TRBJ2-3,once,TGTGCCACCAGTGGGGACAGGGGTCCCACAGATACGCAGTATTTT,CATSGDRGPTDTQYF
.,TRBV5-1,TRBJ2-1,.,TGCGCCAGCAGCGTTGCCGGAGGGACCCCCTACAATGAGCAGTTCTTC,CASSVAGGTPYNEQFF
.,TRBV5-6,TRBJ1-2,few,TGTGCCAGCAGCTTGACTCCCGGGAGGGAAAGGGCTCATGGCTACACCTTC,CASSLTPGRERAHGYTF
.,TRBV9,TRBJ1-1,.,TGTGCCAGCAGCGCCCTCGTCGGGGGTACGAGGGCTGAAGCTTTCTTT,CASSALVGGTRAEAFF
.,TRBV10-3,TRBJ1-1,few,TGTGCCATCAGTGGGACAGTGAACACTGAAGCTTTCTTT,CAISGTVNTEAFF
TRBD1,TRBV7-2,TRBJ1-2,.,TGTGCCAGCAGCTTAGATCCGACAGGGTCCTATGGCTACACCTTC,CASSLDPTGSYGYTF
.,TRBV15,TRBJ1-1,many,TGTGCCACCAGCATTCGAAGGAACACTGAAGCTTTCTTT,CATSIRRNTEAFF
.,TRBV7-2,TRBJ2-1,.,TGTGCCTGCAGCTCCAGGGGTGAGCAGTTCTTC,CACSSRGEQFF
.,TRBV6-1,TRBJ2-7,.,TGTGCCAGCAGTGTTGGACACGAGCAGTACTTC,CASSVGHEQYF
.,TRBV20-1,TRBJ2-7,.,TGCAGTGCTAGGGCAGTTTTCTCCTACGAGCAGTACTTC,CSARAVFSYEQYF
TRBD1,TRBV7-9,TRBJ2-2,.,TGTGCCAGCAGCTTAAGAGTGACAGGGGTTCCCGGGGAGCTGTTTTTT,CASSLRVTGVPGELFF
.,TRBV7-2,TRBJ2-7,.,TGTGCCAGCAGCTTTCTTGATCGGCCCTACGAGCAGTACTTC,CASSFLDRPYEQYF